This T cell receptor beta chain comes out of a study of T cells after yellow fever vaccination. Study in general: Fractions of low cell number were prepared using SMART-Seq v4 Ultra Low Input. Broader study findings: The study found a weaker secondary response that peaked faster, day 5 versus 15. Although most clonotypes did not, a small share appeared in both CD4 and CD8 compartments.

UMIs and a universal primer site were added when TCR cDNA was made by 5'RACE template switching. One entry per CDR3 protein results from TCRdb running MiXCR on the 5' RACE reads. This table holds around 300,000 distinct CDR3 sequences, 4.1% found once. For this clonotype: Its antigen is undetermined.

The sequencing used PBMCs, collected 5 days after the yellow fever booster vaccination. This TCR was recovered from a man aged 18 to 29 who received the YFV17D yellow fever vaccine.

CDR3 region: CASSRPAEGEQYF. The CDR3 nucleotides are TGTGCCAGCAGCCGCCCCGCGGAGGGAGAGCAGTACTTC. The rearrangement joins TRBV7-9 to TRBJ2-7; D possibly corresponds to TRBD2 (6 bases). The CDR3 has 13 residues. Germline V CDR1 and CDR2: SEHNR, FQNEAQ (reference sequence). Trimming took off 5 bases at V and 7 bases at J, with 15 bases between the two ends.